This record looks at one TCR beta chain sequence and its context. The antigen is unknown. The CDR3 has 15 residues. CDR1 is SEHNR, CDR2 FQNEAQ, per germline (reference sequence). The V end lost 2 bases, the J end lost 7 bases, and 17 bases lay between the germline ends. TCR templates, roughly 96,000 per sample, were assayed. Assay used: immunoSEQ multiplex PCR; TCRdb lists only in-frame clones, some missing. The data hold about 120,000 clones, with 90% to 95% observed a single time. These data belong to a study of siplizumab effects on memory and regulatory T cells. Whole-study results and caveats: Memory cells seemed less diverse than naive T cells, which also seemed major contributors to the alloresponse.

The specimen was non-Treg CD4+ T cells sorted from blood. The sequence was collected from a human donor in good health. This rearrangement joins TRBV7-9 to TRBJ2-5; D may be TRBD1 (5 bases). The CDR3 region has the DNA TGTGCCAGCAGCTTATCGTCTGGTCAGGGCGGGACCCAGTACTTC. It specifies CASSLSSGQGGTQYF.